These 15 T cell receptor beta chains share one sample of origin, sequenced in a study of tumor-infiltrating lymphocytes in primary liver carcinoma. Using a constant-region primer together with ProtoScript II reverse transcriptase, TCR beta cDNA was made from approximately 0.55 ug of total RNA. What produced the TCR beta libraries was three nested multiplex PCR rounds using slightly modified ARM-PCR. The first two PCR rounds, around 11 cycles each, used TRBV1-TRBV30 forward primers and a C-beta reverse primer. TCRdb re-called the multiplex PCR reads through MiXCR, storing one row per CDR3 protein. The sample lists some 21,000 distinct CDR3 sequences, approximately 79% seen once, with approximately 40% in the top ten. Co-extraction of both nucleic acids (RNA and DNA) used roughly 19-33 mg of unsorted bulk tissue. Source material: liver tumor tissue from sampling region 1. Specified subset: tumor region T1, superior pole. The receptor source for this set is a woman aged 30 to 39 with primary liver carcinoma and hepatitis B virus infection.

Concerning this clonotype itself: One end of the junction is discordant with germline, which a read error may explain. The V gene is TRBV11-2, the J gene TRBJ2-3; 12 bases fit TRBD2. The length of the CDR3 is 16 residues. CDR1 and CDR2 from the germline V gene are SGHAT and FQNNGV. CDR3 loop: CAGSAGLAGTVDTQYF. CDR3 coding DNA: TGTGCCGGCAGCGCGGGACTAGCGGGTACTGTCGATACGCAGTATTTT.

This clonotype was detected only a few times. Compared with germline, one end of the junction differs, possibly owing to a read error. This chain joins TRBV5-4 and TRBJ2-3; D is unclear. With the DNA end fitting TRBJ1-5 better, the J assignment may be wrong. The CDR3 is 18 residues long. The V gene's germline CDR1 is SGHNT and CDR2 YYREEE (reference sequence). The DNA for the CDR3 is TGCGCCAGCAGTAACCCGGCGGCTAGCGGGAGTCGGGCAGATACGCAGCATTTT. This gives the protein CASSNPAASGSRADTQHF.

This clonotype showed up many times. V and J are TRBV11-2 and TRBJ2-7; no definite D call. Trimming shortened V by 8 bases and J by 5 bases, and 13 bases separated the two germline ends. Germline CDR1 SGHAT, CDR2 FQNNGV. The CDR3 spans 12 residues. The CDR3 spells CASRIGYHEQYF. The CDR3 DNA reads TGTGCCAGCCGCATAGGGTACCACGAGCAGTACTTC.

Concerning this clonotype: The CDR3 does not close with the conserved phenylalanine or tryptophan, likely indicating a read error. Because the CDR3's place on the DNA is in doubt, the DNA is left out and the CDR3 is given as listed by TCRdb. This chain uses TRBV29-1 with TRBJ2-1. The CDR3 adds up to 12 amino acids, both ends counted. Germline V gives CDR1 SQVTM, CDR2 ANQGSEA. The CDR3 sequence is CSALRVYNEHFY.

The chain uses TRBV11-1 and TRBJ2-5; possible D gene TRBD1, 5 bases. Deletions cut 10 bases from V and 6 bases from J, with 21 bases between. The CDR3 length is 14 residues. Looked up from germline, CDR1 is SGHAT and CDR2 is FQDESV (reference sequence). For the CDR3, the DNA is TGTGCCATTAGCTTAGCAGGGCGCGAAAAGACCCAGTACTTC. Translation gives CAISLAGREKTQYF.

This chain uses TRBV29-1 with TRBJ2-5; 10 positions match TRBD2. CDR3 length equals 16 residues. Germline assignment: CDR1 SQVTM and CDR2 ANQGSEA. Losses at the gene ends were 6 bases for V and 4 bases for J; bases not matched to a gene: 14. As DNA, the CDR3 is TGCAGCGTAATTCCCAGGACTAGCGGCTTACGAGAGACCCAGTACTTC. Protein sequence: CSVIPRTSGLRETQYF.

Comments on this clonotype: As the CDR3 is not closed by the conserved phenylalanine or tryptophan, this likely results from a read error. The chain links TRBV28 to TRBJ2-7; D is perhaps TRBD1 (6 bases). Between the trimmed V and J ends, which lost 5 bases and 2 bases, there was a span of 13 bases. The CDR3 runs to 14 residues. Germline CDR1 reads MDHEN; CDR2 reads SYDVKM. The CDR3 nucleotides are TGTGCCAGCAGTAGGGGGTCCGCTACCTACGAGCAGTACCTC. This sequence encodes CASSRGSATYEQYL.

To note about this clonotype: A read error may account for a junction end that differs from germline. The genes are TRBV11-2 and TRBJ1-6; 9 bases match TRBD1. There are 14 residues in the CDR3. Germline V gene lookup returns CDR1 SGHAT and CDR2 FQNNGV. This CDR3 reads CAIGKRTGDSPLHF. In nucleotides, the CDR3 is TGCGCCATCGGGAAAAGGACAGGGGATTCACCCCTCCACTTT.

This clonotype turned up a few times. No conserved phenylalanine or tryptophan is present at the end of the CDR3, so a read error is the likely explanation. No DNA is shown, since the ends of the CDR3 on it are uncertain; the CDR3 is the one TCRdb lists. The chain has TRBV28 and TRBJ2-2; the table's D gene call, TRBD2, was not cross checked with the DNA. The CDR3 is made up of 13 amino acids, end residues included. Germline V gene lookup returns CDR1 MDHEN and CDR2 SYDVKM. The CDR3 loop reads CASSLSGSGELSY.

The gene calls are TRBV11-2 and TRBJ2-7, with a weak D call TRBD2 (5 bases). The germline V and J ends were trimmed by 7 bases and 3 bases, with 13 bases remaining between them. Per the germline V gene, CDR1 is SGHAT and CDR2 is FQNNGV. CDR3 size: 13 residues. CDR3 in amino acids: CASKNEGNYEQYF. The CDR3 DNA is TGTGCCAGCAAGAATGAGGGAAACTACGAGCAGTACTTC.

The V and J genes are TRBV4-3 and TRBJ2-7; tentatively, D is TRBD2 (6 bases). Trimming removed 1 base from V and 3 bases from J, with 22 bases in between. This CDR3 has 18 amino acids. The germline CDR1 and CDR2 sequences are LGHNA and YSLEER. As DNA, the CDR3 is TGCGCCAGCAGCCAAGCCGTGGTGGGGGGTCACATTAGCTACGAGCAGTACTTC. Protein product: CASSQAVVGGHISYEQYF.

With respect to this clonotype: Since the CDR3 does not end with the conserved phenylalanine or tryptophan, this likely comes from a read error. The genes are TRBV28 and TRBJ2-2; 11 bases align to TRBD2. V shed 7 bases, J shed 12 bases, and the junction held 16 bases outside the gene matches. The CDR3 extends over 16 amino acids. Germline V gives CDR1 MDHEN, CDR2 SYDVKM. This chain's CDR3 is CASTWEGLAVAGKLFV. CDR3 nucleotide sequence: TGTGCCAGCACCTGGGAGGGACTAGCGGTAGCAGGGAAGCTGTTTGTT.

This clonotype has at least ten counts. This chain connects TRBV5-6 to TRBJ2-5; 8 bases align to TRBD2. The germline CDR1 and CDR2 sequences are SGHDT and YYEEEE. This CDR3 region has 17 residues. J was trimmed by 3 bases and V by 2 bases; bases with no gene match: 12. The CDR3 is CASSLGCQREFKETQYF. As DNA, the CDR3 is TGTGCCAGCAGCTTAGGGTGTCAGCGGGAGTTTAAAGAGACCCAGTACTTC.

This clonotype qualifies as medium-sized. The CDR3 sequence is CASSMGQGMTAFF. CDR3 nucleotides: TGTGCCAGCAGCATGGGACAGGGGATGACGGCTTTCTTT. The chain is built from TRBV12-3 or TRBV12-4 and TRBJ1-1; the match to TRBD1 covers 10 bases. The CDR3 is 13 residues long. V shed 6 bases and J 11 bases; nucleotides not matched to a gene: 9.

The chain couples TRBV4-3 to TRBJ2-1; D gene unclear. V lost 10 bases, J lost 0 bases, and 19 bases lay in between. CDR1 LGHNA and CDR2 YSLEER come from the germline V gene. The CDR3 contains 16 residues. The CDR3 bases are TGCGCCAACTGCCAAGATGTGGGAAGCTCCTACAATGAGCAGTTCTTC. Amino acids: CANCQDVGSSYNEQFF.